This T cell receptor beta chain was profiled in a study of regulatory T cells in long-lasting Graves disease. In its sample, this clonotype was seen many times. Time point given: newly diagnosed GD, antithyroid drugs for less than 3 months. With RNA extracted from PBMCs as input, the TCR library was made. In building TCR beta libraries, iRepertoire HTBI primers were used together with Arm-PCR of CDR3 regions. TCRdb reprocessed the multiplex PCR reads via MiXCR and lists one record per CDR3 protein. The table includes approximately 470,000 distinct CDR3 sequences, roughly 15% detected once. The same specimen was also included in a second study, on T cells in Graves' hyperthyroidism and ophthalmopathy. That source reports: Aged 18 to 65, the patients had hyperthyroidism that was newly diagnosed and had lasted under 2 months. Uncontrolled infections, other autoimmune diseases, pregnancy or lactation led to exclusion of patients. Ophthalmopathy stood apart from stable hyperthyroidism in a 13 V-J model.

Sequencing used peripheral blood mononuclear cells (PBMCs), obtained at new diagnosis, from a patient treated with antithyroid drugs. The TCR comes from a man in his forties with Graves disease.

The CDR3 DNA reads TGTGCCAGCAGTCCTGAACTAGCGGGAGGGCCGCGCTCCCCGTTCTTC. It codes for CASSPELAGGPRSPFF. This chain uses TRBV6-2 or TRBV6-3 with TRBJ2-1; 13 bases are a match to TRBD2. This CDR3 region has 16 residues. Trimming removed 5 bases from V and 15 bases from J; junction bases left unmatched: 16. Germline values: CDR1 MNHEY, CDR2 SVGEGT.